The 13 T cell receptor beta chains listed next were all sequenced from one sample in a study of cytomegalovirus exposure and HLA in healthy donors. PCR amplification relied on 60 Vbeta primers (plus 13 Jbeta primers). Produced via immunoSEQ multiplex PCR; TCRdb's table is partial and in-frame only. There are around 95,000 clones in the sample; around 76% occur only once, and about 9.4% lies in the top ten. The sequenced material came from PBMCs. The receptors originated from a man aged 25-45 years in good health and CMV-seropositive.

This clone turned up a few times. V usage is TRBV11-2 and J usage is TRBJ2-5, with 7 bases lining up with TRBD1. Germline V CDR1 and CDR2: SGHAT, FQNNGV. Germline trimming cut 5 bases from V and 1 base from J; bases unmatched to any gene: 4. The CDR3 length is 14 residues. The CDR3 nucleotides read TGTGCCAGCAGCATACAGGGGTCCCAAGAGACCCAGTACTTC. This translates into CASSIQGSQETQYF.

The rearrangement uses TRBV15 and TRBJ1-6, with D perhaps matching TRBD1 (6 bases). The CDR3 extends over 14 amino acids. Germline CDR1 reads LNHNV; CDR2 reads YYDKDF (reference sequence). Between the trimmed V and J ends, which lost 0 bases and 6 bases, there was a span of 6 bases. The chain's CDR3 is CATSREGGNSPLHF. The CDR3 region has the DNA TGTGCCACCAGCAGAGAAGGGGGTAATTCACCCCTCCACTTT.

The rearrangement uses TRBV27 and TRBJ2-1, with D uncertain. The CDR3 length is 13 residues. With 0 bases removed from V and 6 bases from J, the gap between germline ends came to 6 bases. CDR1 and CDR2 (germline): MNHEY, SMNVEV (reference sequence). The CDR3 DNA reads TGTGCCAGCAGTTTATCGCCGGGCAATGAGCAGTTCTTC. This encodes CASSLSPGNEQFF.

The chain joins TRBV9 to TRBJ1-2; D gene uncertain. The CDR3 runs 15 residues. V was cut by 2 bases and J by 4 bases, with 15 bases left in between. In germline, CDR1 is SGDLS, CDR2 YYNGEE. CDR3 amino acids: CASSVGQSDAYGYTF. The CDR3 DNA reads TGTGCCAGCAGCGTTGGTCAGTCCGATGCCTATGGCTACACCTTC.

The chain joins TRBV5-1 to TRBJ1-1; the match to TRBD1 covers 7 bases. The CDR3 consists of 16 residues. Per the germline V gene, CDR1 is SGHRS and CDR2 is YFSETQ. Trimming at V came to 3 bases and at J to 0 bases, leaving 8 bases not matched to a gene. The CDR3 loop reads CASSSGQPFMNTEAFF. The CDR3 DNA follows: TGCGCCAGCAGCTCGGGACAGCCATTCATGAACACTGAAGCTTTCTTT. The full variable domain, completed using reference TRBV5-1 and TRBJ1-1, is KAGVTQTPRYLIKTRGQQVTLSCSPISGHRSVSWYQQTPGQGLQFLFEYFSETQRNKGNFPGRFSGRQFSNSRSEMNVSTLELGDSALYLCASSSGQPFMNTEAFFGQGTRLTVV.

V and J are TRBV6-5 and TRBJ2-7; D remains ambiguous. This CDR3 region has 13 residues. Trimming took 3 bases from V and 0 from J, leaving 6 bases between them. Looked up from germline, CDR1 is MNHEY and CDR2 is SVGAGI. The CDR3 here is CASSYTSSYEQYF. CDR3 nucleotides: TGTGCCAGCAGTTATACGAGCTCCTACGAGCAGTACTTC.

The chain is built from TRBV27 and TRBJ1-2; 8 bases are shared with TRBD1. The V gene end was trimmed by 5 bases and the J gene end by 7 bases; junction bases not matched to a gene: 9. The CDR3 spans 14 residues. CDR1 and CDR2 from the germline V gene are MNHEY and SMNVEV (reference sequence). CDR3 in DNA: TGTGCCAGCAGTACCCCGGGACAGGAGTTTGGCTACACCTTC. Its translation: CASSTPGQEFGYTF.

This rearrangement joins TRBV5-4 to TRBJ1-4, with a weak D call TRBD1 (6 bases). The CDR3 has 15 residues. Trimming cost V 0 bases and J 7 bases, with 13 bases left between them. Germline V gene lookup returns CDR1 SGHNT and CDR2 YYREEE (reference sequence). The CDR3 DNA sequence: TGTGCCAGCAGCTTGGGGCAGTTAGGGGGTGAAAAACTGTTTTTT. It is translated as CASSLGQLGGEKLFF.

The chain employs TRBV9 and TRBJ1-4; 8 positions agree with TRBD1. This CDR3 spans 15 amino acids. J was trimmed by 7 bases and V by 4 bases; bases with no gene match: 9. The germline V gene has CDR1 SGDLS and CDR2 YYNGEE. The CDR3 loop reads CASSITGTGGEKLFF. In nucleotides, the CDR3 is TGTGCCAGCAGCATCACCGGGACAGGTGGTGAAAAACTGTTTTTT.

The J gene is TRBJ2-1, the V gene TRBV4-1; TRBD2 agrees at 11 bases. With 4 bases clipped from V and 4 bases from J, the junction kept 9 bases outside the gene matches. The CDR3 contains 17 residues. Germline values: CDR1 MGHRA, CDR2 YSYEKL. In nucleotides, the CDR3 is TGCGCCAGCAGCCGGCCTTTAGCGGGGGGGCAGTACAATGAGCAGTTCTTC. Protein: CASSRPLAGGQYNEQFF.

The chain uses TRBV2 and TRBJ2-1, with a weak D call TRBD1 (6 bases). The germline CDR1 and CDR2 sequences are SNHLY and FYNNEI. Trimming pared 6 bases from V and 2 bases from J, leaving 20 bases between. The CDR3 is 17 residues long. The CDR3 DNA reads TGTGCCAGCAGCACCGGAAGTACAGGGTTTACCTACAATGAGCAGTTCTTC. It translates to CASSTGSTGFTYNEQFF.

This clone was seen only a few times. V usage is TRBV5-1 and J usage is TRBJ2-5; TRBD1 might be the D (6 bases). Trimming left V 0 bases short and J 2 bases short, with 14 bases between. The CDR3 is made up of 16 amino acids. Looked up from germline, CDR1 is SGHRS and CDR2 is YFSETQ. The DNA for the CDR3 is TGCGCCAGCAGCTTGGAAGGGACACCAAGACAAGAGACCCAGTACTTC. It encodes CASSLEGTPRQETQYF. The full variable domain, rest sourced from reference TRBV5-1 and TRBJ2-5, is KAGVTQTPRYLIKTRGQQVTLSCSPISGHRSVSWYQQTPGQGLQFLFEYFSETQRNKGNFPGRFSGRQFSNSRSEMNVSTLELGDSALYLCASSLEGTPRQETQYFGPGTRLLVL.

The DNA of the CDR3 is TGTGCCAGCAGCTTATCGACAGGGCCGAACTATGGCTACACCTTC. This sequence encodes CASSLSTGPNYGYTF. The rearrangement uses TRBV7-6 and TRBJ1-2; TRBD1 matches at 7 bases. This CDR3 has 15 residues. Germline trimming cut 2 bases from V and 2 bases from J; bases unmatched to any gene: 5. The germline V gene encodes CDR1 SGHVS and CDR2 FNYEAQ.